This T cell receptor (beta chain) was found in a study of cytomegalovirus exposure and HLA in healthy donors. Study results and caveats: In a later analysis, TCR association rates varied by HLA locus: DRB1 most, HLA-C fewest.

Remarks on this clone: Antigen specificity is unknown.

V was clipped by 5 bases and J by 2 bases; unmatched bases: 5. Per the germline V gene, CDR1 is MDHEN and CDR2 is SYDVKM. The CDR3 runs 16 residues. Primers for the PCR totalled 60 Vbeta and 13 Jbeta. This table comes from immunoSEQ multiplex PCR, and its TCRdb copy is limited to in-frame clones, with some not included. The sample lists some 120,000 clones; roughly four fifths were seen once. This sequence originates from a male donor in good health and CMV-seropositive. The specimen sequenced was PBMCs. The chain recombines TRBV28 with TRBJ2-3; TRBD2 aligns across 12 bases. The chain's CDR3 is CASSLLAGGVTDTQYF. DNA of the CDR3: TGTGCCAGCAGTCTACTAGCGGGAGGCGTCACAGATACGCAGTATTTT.